This is a list of T cell receptor beta chains from one sample in a study of Ad26.COV2.S vaccination and SARS-CoV-2 variants. The method was immunoSEQ multiplex PCR; TCRdb's version includes in-frame clones alone and lacks a portion of them. The profile shows some 390,000 clones, 75% to 90% of them singletons. This material consisted of peripheral blood, taken in a trial of Ad26.COV2.S vaccine versus placebo. The receptors were sampled from a person between 18 and 65 years old who received the Ad26.COV2.S COVID-19 vaccine or a placebo. The CDR3 runs from the conserved cysteine through the conserved F or W. The D gene is left open where the match is weak. A row's size may be missing; if present it is once, few, many or a size class.

NA,NA,TRBV7-8,TRBJ2-7,CASSLAFVSSYEQYF,TGTGCCAGCAGCTTAGCGTTCGTAAGCTCCTACGAGCAGTACTTC
TRBD2,few,TRBV11-2,TRBJ2-7,CASSSQAASGNYEQYF,TGTGCCAGCAGCTCCCAGGCGGCTAGCGGGAACTACGAGCAGTACTTC
NA,once,TRBV10-3,TRBJ2-1,CAISVEPSYNEQFF,TGTGCCATCAGTGTGGAGCCCTCCTACAATGAGCAGTTCTTC
TRBD1,once,TRBV20-1,TRBJ2-1,CSASLSTGVNEQFF,TGCAGTGCTAGTTTGTCCACAGGGGTCAATGAGCAGTTCTTC
TRBD1,NA,TRBV28,TRBJ1-1,CASRPGQGITEAFF,TGTGCCAGCAGACCGGGACAGGGTATTACTGAAGCTTTCTTT
NA,once,TRBV5-1,TRBJ2-6,CASNDWGAGANVLTF,TGCGCCAGCAACGACTGGGGTGCCGGGGCCAACGTCCTGACTTTC
NA,NA,TRBV19,TRBJ2-3,CASSIDRGAETDTQYF,TGTGCCAGTAGTATAGATCGGGGAGCGGAGACAGATACGCAGTATTTT
NA,NA,TRBV5-1,TRBJ2-7,CASSLSPFNEQYF,TGCGCCAGCAGCTTGTCTCCTTTCAACGAGCAGTACTTC
NA,NA,TRBV5-1,TRBJ1-2,CASSPDGVDGYTF,TGCGCCAGCAGCCCGGACGGAGTGGATGGCTACACCTTC
TRBD2,once,TRBV15,TRBJ2-7,CATSLGGREYEQYF,TGTGCCACCAGCCTCGGCGGGAGAGAGTACGAGCAGTACTTC
TRBD1,NA,TRBV9,TRBJ2-1,CASSVGPDREDEQFF,TGTGCCAGCAGCGTAGGCCCGGACAGGGAGGATGAGCAGTTCTTC
NA,NA,TRBV7-3,TRBJ2-1,CASSLAHPRSLADNEQFF,TGTGCCAGCAGCTTAGCCCACCCCCGGTCACTAGCCGACAATGAGCAGTTCTTC
NA,NA,TRBV18,TRBJ2-1,CASSPPGRENEQFF,TGTGCCAGCTCACCACCCGGCAGGGAGAATGAGCAGTTCTTC
NA,NA,TRBV5-1,TRBJ1-1,CASSLTGTEAFF,TGCGCCAGCAGTTTGACGGGTACTGAAGCTTTCTTT
NA,NA,TRBV24-1,TRBJ2-5,CATSDLRSSQETQYF,TGTGCCACCAGTGATTTGCGTTCCAGCCAAGAGACCCAGTACTTC
NA,NA,TRBV24-1,TRBJ2-2,CATSDPPGTGELFF,TGTGCCACCAGTGACCCCCCAGGCACCGGGGAGCTGTTTTTT
NA,NA,TRBV27,TRBJ1-2,CASSLEGNGYTF,TGTGCCAGCAGTTTAGAGGGGAATGGCTACACCTTC
TRBD1,once,TRBV29-1,TRBJ2-7,CSVEGGLAGGPIEQYF,TGCAGCGTTGAAGGTGGGCTTGCAGGGGGCCCCATTGAGCAGTACTTC
TRBD1,NA,TRBV19,TRBJ2-7,CASSIGDRGSYEQYF,TGTGCCAGTAGTATAGGGGACAGGGGTTCCTACGAGCAGTACTTC
NA,NA,TRBV6-2/TRBV6-3,TRBJ2-2,CASSDFTGELFF,TGTGCCAGCAGTGACTTCACCGGGGAGCTGTTTTTT
NA,once,TRBV6-5,TRBJ2-7,CASSYSGRRLYEQYF,TGTGCCAGCAGTTACTCGGGACGGCGCCTCTACGAGCAGTACTTC
NA,NA,TRBV9,TRBJ2-1,CASSVGGGQDEQFF,TGTGCCAGCAGCGTAGGTGGGGGGCAGGATGAGCAGTTCTTC
NA,NA,TRBV2,TRBJ1-1,CASSSKGDSLGTEAFF,TGTGCCAGCAGTTCCAAGGGGGACTCCTTAGGAACTGAAGCTTTCTTT
NA,NA,TRBV19,TRBJ2-2,CASSLARARVGTGELFF,TGTGCCAGTAGTCTCGCCCGGGCCCGGGTCGGCACCGGGGAGCTGTTTTTT
NA,NA,TRBV18,TRBJ1-3,CASSPPTPRGAGNTIYF,TGTGCCAGCTCACCACCGACTCCGAGGGGAGCTGGAAACACCATATATTTT
TRBD1,once,TRBV23-1,TRBJ2-5,CASSQSETGVSHQETQYF,TGCGCCAGCAGTCAATCCGAGACAGGGGTCTCCCACCAAGAGACCCAGTACTTC
TRBD2,NA,TRBV11-3,TRBJ2-7,CASSPGSSGSRGISSYEQYF,TGTGCCAGCAGCCCGGGGTCTAGCGGGAGTAGGGGAATCAGCTCCTACGAGCAGTACTTC
TRBD2,NA,TRBV7-3,TRBJ2-3,CASSLAGGLDTQYF,TGTGCCAGCAGCCTAGCGGGAGGTTTAGATACGCAGTATTTT
TRBD2,once,TRBV6-5,TRBJ2-2,CASGLASGELFF,TGTGCCAGCGGACTAGCGTCCGGGGAGCTGTTTTTT
NA,NA,TRBV21-1,TRBJ2-5,CASSKNSGSKETQYF,TGTGCCAGCAGCAAGAACAGCGGGAGCAAGGAGACCCAGTACTTC
TRBD1,NA,TRBV2,TRBJ2-2,CASSEARGLTGELFF,TGTGCCAGCAGTGAGGCCAGGGGGCTCACCGGGGAGCTGTTTTTT
TRBD2,NA,TRBV24-1,TRBJ2-3,CATGLAGTDTQYF,TGTGCCACCGGTCTAGCGGGCACAGATACGCAGTATTTT
TRBD1,NA,TRBV6-2/TRBV6-3,TRBJ1-1,CASSRTGEAEAFF,TGTGCCAGCAGTAGGACAGGTGAGGCTGAAGCTTTCTTT
NA,NA,TRBV11-3,TRBJ1-6,CASSLEEYSPLHF,TGTGCCAGCAGCTTAGAAGAGTACTCACCCCTCCACTTT
TRBD2,NA,TRBV5-4,TRBJ2-5,CATHRGEETQYF,TGTGCCACCCACCGGGGGGAGGAGACCCAGTACTTC
NA,once,TRBV7-2,TRBJ1-5,CASSLVVRGSNQPQHF,TGTGCCAGCAGCTTAGTTGTAAGGGGTAGCAATCAGCCCCAGCATTTT
TRBD1,NA,TRBV4-1,TRBJ1-2,CASSRDTGGGEHGYTF,TGCGCCAGCAGCCGAGACACAGGGGGCGGGGAACATGGCTACACCTTC
NA,NA,TRBV14,TRBJ1-3,CASSPLTRGFPGNTIYF,TGTGCCAGCAGCCCCTTAACGAGGGGTTTTCCTGGAAACACCATATATTTT
TRBD1,NA,TRBV7-8,TRBJ1-1,CASSLIQGGNTEAFF,TGTGCCAGCAGCCTGATACAGGGGGGGAACACTGAAGCTTTCTTT
TRBD2,NA,TRBV28,TRBJ2-3,CASSSGSAPGTQYF,TGTGCCAGCAGTAGCGGGAGTGCGCCGGGGACGCAGTATTTT
NA,NA,TRBV19,TRBJ1-5,CASSIGQQPQHF,TGTGCCAGTAGTATAGGACAGCAGCCCCAGCATTTT
TRBD2,NA,TRBV30,TRBJ2-3,CAWTWTSGRTDTQYF,TGTGCCTGGACCTGGACTAGCGGGAGAACAGATACGCAGTATTTT
TRBD2,NA,TRBV9,TRBJ2-7,CASSVTSGASYEQYF,TGTGCCAGCAGCGTTACTAGCGGGGCCTCCTACGAGCAGTACTTC
TRBD2,NA,TRBV27,TRBJ2-7,CASGSGLAGVNEQYF,TGTGCCAGCGGGTCAGGACTAGCGGGAGTCAACGAGCAGTACTTC
NA,NA,TRBV6-5,TRBJ2-7,CASTPDSRGGYEQYF,TGTGCCAGCACACCGGACAGTCGAGGGGGCTACGAGCAGTACTTC
TRBD2,NA,TRBV4-1,TRBJ2-3,CASSQDFVAGGTDTQYF,TGCGCCAGCAGCCAAGATTTTGTAGCGGGAGGAACAGATACGCAGTATTTT
NA,NA,TRBV5-1,TRBJ1-1,CASSYSSNTEAFF,TGCGCCAGCAGCTACAGCTCTAACACTGAAGCTTTCTTT
TRBD2,NA,TRBV28,TRBJ2-3,CASSSLAGSTDTQYF,TGTGCCAGCAGTTCCCTAGCGGGGAGCACAGATACGCAGTATTTT
TRBD1,NA,TRBV30,TRBJ1-5,CACGGQGGSNQPQHF,TGTGCCTGTGGGGGACAGGGTGGAAGCAATCAGCCCCAGCATTTT
NA,once,TRBV21-1,TRBJ2-1,CASSKVPREDFNCSYNEQFF,TGTGCCAGCAGCAAAGTTCCGCGGGAGGACTTTAACTGCTCCTACAATGAGCAGTTCTTC